This T cell receptor (beta chain) emerged from a study of shared clonotypes between healthy human individuals. CDR1 is ENHRY and CDR2 is SYGVKD in the germline V gene. This CDR3 contains 12 residues. Trimming cost V 5 bases and J 2 bases, with 5 bases left between them. CD45RO-negative cells were positively selected for CCR7, leaving out terminally differentiated effector memory CD45RA+ cells. Healthy adults negative for HIV, lacking recent acute infections or vaccinations, served as donors. The repertoire was sequenced with immunoSEQ multiplex PCR; TCRdb's copy has only in-frame clones and lacks some. The table shows about 2.1 million clones, with 90% to 95% occurring only once.

The sequenced sample was naive CD8+ T cells from PBMCs. The chain uses TRBV10-3 and TRBJ2-3; no firm D call. The sequence came from a man aged 18 to 35 in good health. Some clones in this sample may be carry-over from other donors' samples. The CDR3 nucleotides read TGTGCCATCAGTCCCGCCACAGATACGCAGTATTTT. Residues: CAISPATDTQYF.